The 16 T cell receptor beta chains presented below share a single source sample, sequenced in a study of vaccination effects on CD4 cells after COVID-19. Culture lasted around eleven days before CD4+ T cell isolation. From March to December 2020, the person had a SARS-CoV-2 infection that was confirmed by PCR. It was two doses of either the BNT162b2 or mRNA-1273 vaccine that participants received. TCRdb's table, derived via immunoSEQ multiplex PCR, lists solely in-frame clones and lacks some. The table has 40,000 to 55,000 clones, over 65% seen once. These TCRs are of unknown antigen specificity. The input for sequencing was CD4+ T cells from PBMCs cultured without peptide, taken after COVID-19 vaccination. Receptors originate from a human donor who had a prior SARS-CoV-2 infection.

The CDR3 region is CASSQTGGETQYF. DNA for the CDR3: TGTGCCAGCAGCCAAACCGGGGGAGAGACCCAGTACTTC. The chain combines TRBV7-2 with TRBJ2-5; D possibly corresponds to TRBD2 (6 bases). Germline CDR1 and CDR2: SGHTA and FQGNSA. The CDR3 length is 13 residues. Trimming took off 5 bases at V and 4 bases at J, with 11 bases between the two ends.

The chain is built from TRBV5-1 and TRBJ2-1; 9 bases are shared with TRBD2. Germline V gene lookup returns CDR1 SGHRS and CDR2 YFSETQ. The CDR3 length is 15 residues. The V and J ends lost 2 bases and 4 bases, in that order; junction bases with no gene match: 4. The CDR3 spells CASSFGGGAYNEQFF. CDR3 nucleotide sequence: TGCGCCAGCAGCTTCGGCGGGGGGGCATACAATGAGCAGTTCTTC.

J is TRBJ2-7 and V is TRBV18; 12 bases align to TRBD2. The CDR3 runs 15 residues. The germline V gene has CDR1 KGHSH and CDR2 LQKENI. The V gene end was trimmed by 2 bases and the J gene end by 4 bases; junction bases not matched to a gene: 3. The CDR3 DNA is TGTGCCAGCTCACCAGGACTAGCGGGAAGTTACGAGCAGTACTTC. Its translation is CASSPGLAGSYEQYF.

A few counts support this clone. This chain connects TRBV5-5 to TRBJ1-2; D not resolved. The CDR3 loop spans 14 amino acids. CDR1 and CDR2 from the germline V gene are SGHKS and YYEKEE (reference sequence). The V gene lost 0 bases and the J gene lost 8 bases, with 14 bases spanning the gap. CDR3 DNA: TGTGCCAGCAGCTTGGGAACTGGGGAACGAGGCTACACCTTC. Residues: CASSLGTGERGYTF.

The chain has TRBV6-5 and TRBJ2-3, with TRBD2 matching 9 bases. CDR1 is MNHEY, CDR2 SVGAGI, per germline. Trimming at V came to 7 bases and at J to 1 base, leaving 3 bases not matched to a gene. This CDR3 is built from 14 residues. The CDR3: CASNQRGGTDTQYF. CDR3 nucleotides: TGTGCCAGCAACCAGCGGGGGGGCACAGATACGCAGTATTTT.

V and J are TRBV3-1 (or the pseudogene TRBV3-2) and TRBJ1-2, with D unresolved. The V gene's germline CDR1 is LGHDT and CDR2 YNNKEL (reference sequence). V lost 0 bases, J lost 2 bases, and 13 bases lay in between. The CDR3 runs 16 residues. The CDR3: CASSQDLGRENYGYTF. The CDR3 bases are TGTGCCAGCAGCCAAGATCTTGGGAGGGAGAACTATGGCTACACCTTC.

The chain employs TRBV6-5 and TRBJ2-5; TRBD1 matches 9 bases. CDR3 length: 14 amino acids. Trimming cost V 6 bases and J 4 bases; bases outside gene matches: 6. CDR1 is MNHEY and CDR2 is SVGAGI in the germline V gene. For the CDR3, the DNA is TGTGCCAGCAGCGGACAGGGGATGATAGAGACCCAGTACTTC. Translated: CASSGQGMIETQYF.

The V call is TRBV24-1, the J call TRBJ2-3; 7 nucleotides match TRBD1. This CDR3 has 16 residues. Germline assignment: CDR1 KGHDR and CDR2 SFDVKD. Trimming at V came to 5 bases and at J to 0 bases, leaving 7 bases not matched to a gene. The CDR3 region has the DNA TGTGCCACCAGTGGTGACAGGGCCCTGAGCACAGATACGCAGTATTTT. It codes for CATSGDRALSTDTQYF.

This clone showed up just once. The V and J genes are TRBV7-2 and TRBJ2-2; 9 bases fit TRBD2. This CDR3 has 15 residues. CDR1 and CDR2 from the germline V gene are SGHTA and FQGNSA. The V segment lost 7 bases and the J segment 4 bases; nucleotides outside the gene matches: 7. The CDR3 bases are TGTGCCAGCACGCCCGCGACTAGCGGCACCGGGGAGCTGTTTTTT. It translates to CASTPATSGTGELFF. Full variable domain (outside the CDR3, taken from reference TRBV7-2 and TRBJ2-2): GAGVSQSPSNKVTEKGKDVELRCDPISGHTALYWYRQSLGQGLEFLIYFQGNSAPDKSGLPSDRFSAERTGGSVSTLTIQRTQQEDSAVYLCASTPATSGTGELFFGEGSRLTVL.

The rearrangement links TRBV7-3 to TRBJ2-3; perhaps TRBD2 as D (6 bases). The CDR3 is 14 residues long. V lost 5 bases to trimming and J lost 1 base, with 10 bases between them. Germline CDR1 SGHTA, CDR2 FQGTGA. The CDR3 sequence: CASSGIAGTDTQYF. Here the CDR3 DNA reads TGTGCCAGCAGCGGTATAGCGGGCACAGATACGCAGTATTTT.

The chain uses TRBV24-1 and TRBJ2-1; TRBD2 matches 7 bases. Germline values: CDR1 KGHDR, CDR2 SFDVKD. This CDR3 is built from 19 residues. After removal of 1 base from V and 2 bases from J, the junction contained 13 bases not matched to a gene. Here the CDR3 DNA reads TGTGCCACCAGTGATTTAAGCCCCTCCAGCGGGACCACCTACAATGAGCAGTTCTTC. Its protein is CATSDLSPSSGTTYNEQFF.

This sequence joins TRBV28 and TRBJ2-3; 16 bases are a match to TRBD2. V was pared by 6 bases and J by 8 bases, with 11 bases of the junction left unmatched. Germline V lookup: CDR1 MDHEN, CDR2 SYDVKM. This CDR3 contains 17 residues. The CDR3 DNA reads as TGTGCCAGCAGCCCTCACCCGGGACTAGCGGGAGGGGGTACGCAGTATTTT. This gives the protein CASSPHPGLAGGGTQYF.

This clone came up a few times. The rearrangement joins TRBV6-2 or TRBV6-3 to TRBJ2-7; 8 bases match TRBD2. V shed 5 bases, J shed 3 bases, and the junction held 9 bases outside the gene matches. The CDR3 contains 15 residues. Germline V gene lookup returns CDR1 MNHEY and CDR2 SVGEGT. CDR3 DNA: TGTGCCAGCAGTCGAGCGGGGGCCTCGAGCTACGAGCAGTACTTC. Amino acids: CASSRAGASSYEQYF.

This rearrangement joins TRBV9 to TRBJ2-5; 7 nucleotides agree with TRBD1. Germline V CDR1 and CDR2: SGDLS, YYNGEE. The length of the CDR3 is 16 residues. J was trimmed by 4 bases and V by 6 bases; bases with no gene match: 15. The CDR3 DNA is TGTGCCAGCAACGCCCAACAGGGGTCTTTCGGAGAGACCCAGTACTTC. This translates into CASNAQQGSFGETQYF.

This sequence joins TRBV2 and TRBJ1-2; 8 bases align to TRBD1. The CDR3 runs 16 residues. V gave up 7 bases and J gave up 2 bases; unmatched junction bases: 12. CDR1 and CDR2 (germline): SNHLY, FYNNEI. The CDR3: CASKTPRDRLNYGYTF. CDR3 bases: TGTGCCAGCAAAACGCCCAGGGACAGGCTCAACTATGGCTACACCTTC.

The CDR3 sequence: CTSSQESRGLYNEQFF. The CDR3 region has the DNA TGCACCAGCAGCCAAGAAAGCAGGGGACTCTACAATGAGCAGTTCTTC. The V and J genes are TRBV1 and TRBJ2-1. TRBV1 counts as a pseudogene. CDR3 length: 16 amino acids.